The source of this TCR beta chain is a study of cytomegalovirus exposure and HLA in healthy donors (dated by TCRdb to 2016 to 2017). Notes on the research overall: According to a later analysis, one platform produced both the approximately 110 validation repertoires and the 666 repertoires of the first cohort. The aim of the study was to test whether cataloging public T cell receptors could identify signatures of past pathogen exposure. In addition to the first cohort of about 650 subjects, a separate validation cohort of 130 or so different subjects was used. The study combined high-throughput TCR immunosequencing, statistical association of individual TCRs with disease status, and machine learning to predict cytomegalovirus infection status.

Receptor libraries were prepared by the immunoSEQ multiplex PCR assay. Regarding the original processing steps: To diagnose cytomegalovirus status from the catalog of TCR beta chain sequences, a statistical classification framework was built. TCRdb carries this immuneACCESS record with in-frame sequences only. Its versions omit some clonotypes, under half of them owing to an unresolved V gene in the studies checked, with the rest unexplained. V and J calls and clone size are as listed in that table; D and trimming were resolved from the DNA. The sample records around 220,000 clones, over 70% of which are singletons. The ten largest clones take up about an eighth of the sample. The donors belonged to the validation cohort of about 120 subjects, which was separate from the roughly 670-subject first cohort. About this clone itself: The target of this receptor is not known. Base qualities are not at hand, and no much larger clone is one base apart.

The CDR3 has 13 amino acids, counting the end cysteine and phenylalanine. The DNA shown is the 39-base CDR3, in frame from base 1. V loses 3 bases, J loses 7 bases, and the germline ends lie 13 bases apart. Sequences GTSNPN (CDR1) and SVGIG (CDR2) are obtained from the germline V gene (reference sequence). Beyond this particular receptor, the publication reports: Most TCR sequences were seen in very few donors, while some public TCRs were found in many individuals. The validation cohort had no HLA typing available for a later analysis, so co-occurrence within that cohort was assessed over all 130 or so repertoires. The classifier was reported to diagnose cytomegalovirus status with high specificity and sensitivity in both the original and validation cohorts. A later analysis found that TCRs clustered in the first cohort also tended to co-occur in the roughly 120 validation repertoires, with more than 90% of cluster scores above 0. A total of about 180 TCR beta chains were listed by the study as associated with cytomegalovirus. In vitro tests confirmed that a few of the cytomegalovirus-associated TCR beta chains recognize cytomegalovirus antigens. It was suggested by the authors that the approach could potentially be generalized to other disease states and immunological phenotypes.

The sample was PBMCs. The chain joins TRBV30 to TRBJ1-5; TRBD1 is perhaps the D gene, given 5 matching bases. The TCR originated in a woman aged 25-40 years in good health and CMV-seropositive. The CDR3 is CAWRGRDGQPQHF. The DNA reads as follows: TGTGCCTGGAGGGGCAGGGATGGGCAGCCCCAGCATTTT.